This TCR beta chain is from a study of CD8+ T cells in alopecia areata. The treatment: oral pan-JAK inhibitor, 5-10 mg twice daily. RNA was extracted and reverse transcribed into cDNA as the sequencing template. Profiling relied on immunoSEQ multiplex PCR, and the TCRdb table lists in-frame clones only, not all of them. The sample yields more than 200,000 clones, roughly two fifths seen once. Study-wide findings and caveats: Scalp clonality and expanded CD8+ clones among the top 100 fell significantly with tofacitinib. Sequences from scalp samples also cover resident alphabeta T cells of normal skin.

This CDR3 region has 11 residues. Germline-derived CDR1 and CDR2 are GTSNPN and SVGIG (reference sequence). V dropped 8 bases and J dropped 5 bases, with 12 bases sitting between them. There are a few counts of this clone. As yet, its antigen is unknown. The chain joins TRBV30 to TRBJ2-5; weak D call: TRBD2 (7 bases). Material: CD4+ T cells sorted from blood, obtained around week 36, from a patient treated with tofacitinib. The receptor was isolated from a human donor with alopecia areata. CDR3 DNA sequence: TGTGCCGGGGGGGCCCGGGAGACCCAGTACTTC. It is translated as CAGGARETQYF. Full variable domain (remainder filled in from reference TRBV30 and TRBJ2-5): SQTIHQWPATLVQPVGSPLSLECTVEGTSNPNLYWYRQAAGRGLQLLFYSVGIGQISSEVPQNLSASRPQDRQFILSSKKLLLSDSGFYLCAGGARETQYFGPGTRLLVL.